A single sample gave rise to the 4 T cell receptor beta chains below, sequenced in a study of vaccination and CD4 T cells after COVID-19. Sequenced with the Oncomine TCR Beta short-read assay was DNA taken from cultured CD4+ T cells. TCRdb fed the PCR reads into MiXCR, producing one record per CDR3 protein. The table includes approximately 9,000 distinct CDR3 sequences, approximately 71% detected once. Specified treatment: approximately nine-day PBMC culture with coronavirus spike peptide pools or control peptides (ViraFEST assay). Their specific antigens are unknown. Sequencing was done on a sample of CD4+ T cells from blood, cultured in vitro. These TCRs come from a human donor who had recovered from COVID-19.

A few counts support this clonotype. J is TRBJ1-3 and V is TRBV20-1, with D possibly being TRBD1 (5 bases). Trimming left V 4 bases short and J 0 bases short, with 19 bases between. This CDR3 is 17 amino acids long. Germline V gene sequence: CDR1 DFQATT, CDR2 SNEGSKA (reference sequence). CDR3 bases: TGCAGTGCTACGGGCCCCAGACAGAGGGGCTCTGGAAACACCATATATTTT. Translation: CSATGPRQRGSGNTIYF.

This clonotype was recorded a few times. The chain has TRBV6-1 and TRBJ1-1; D is possibly TRBD1 (6 bases). This CDR3 spans 13 amino acids. V was clipped by 5 bases and J by 3 bases, with 10 bases between them. Per the germline V gene, CDR1 is MNHNS and CDR2 is SASEGT. This chain's CDR3 is CASSHRVDTEAFF. The CDR3 nucleotides read TGTGCCAGCAGTCACAGGGTGGACACTGAAGCTTTCTTT.

This clonotype is a singleton in its sample. The chain uses TRBV15 and TRBJ1-2, with 7 bases fitting TRBD1. CDR1 and CDR2 from the germline V gene are LNHNV and YYDKDF (reference sequence). V gave up 0 bases and J gave up 8 bases; unmatched junction bases: 6. This CDR3 comprises 14 residues. In nucleotides, the CDR3 is TGTGCCACCAGCAGAGATACAGGGGTTCGGGGCTACACCTTC. The encoded protein is CATSRDTGVRGYTF. Complete variable domain (other parts from reference TRBV15 and TRBJ1-2): DAMVIQNPRYQVTQFGKPVTLSCSQTLNHNVMYWYQQKSSQAPKLLFHYYDKDFNNEADTPDNFQSRRPNTSFCFLDIRSPGLGDTAMYLCATSRDTGVRGYTFGSGTRLTVV.

The chain uses TRBV6-1 and TRBJ1-2; 7 bases match TRBD1. CDR1 is MNHNS, CDR2 SASEGT, per germline. V dropped 0 bases and J dropped 4; count of bases not matched to a gene: 8. The CDR3 totals 16 residues. This CDR3 reads CASSEALGQVFYGYTF. CDR3 bases: TGTGCCAGCAGTGAAGCGCTCGGACAGGTGTTCTATGGCTACACCTTC.